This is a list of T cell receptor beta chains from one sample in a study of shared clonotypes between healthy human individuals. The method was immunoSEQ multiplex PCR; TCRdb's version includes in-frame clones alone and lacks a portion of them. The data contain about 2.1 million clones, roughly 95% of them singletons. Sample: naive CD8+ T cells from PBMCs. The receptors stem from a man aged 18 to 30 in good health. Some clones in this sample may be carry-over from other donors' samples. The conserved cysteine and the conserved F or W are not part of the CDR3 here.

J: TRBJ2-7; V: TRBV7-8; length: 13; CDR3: ASSPGQGDGYEQY
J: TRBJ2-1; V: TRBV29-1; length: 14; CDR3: SSTAGTSGIGDEQF
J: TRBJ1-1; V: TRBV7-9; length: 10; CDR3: ASSSPLGEAF
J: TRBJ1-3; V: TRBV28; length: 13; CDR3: ASSPGRDTGNTIY
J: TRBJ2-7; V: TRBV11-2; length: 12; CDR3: ASSFGSGGFEQY
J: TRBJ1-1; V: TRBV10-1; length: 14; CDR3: ASSESVGPPGAEAF
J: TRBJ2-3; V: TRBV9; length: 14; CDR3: ASSVVAGGMSDTQY
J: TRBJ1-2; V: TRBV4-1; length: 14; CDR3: ASSHPGQGGFYGYT
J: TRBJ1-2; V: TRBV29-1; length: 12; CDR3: SVRTGAGDYGYT
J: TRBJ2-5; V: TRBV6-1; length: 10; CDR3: ASWDSRETQY
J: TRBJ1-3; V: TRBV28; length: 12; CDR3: ASSLRSGGNTIY
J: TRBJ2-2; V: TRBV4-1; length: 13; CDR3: ASSQVKGVGGELF
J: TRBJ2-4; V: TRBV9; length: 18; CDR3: ASSGQPGLAGAQAKNIQY
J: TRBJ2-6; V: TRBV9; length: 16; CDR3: ASSVVLAERSGANVLT
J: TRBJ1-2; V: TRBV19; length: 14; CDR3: ASSIQRAPDIYGYT
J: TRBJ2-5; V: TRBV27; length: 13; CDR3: ASSLGLAPGETQY
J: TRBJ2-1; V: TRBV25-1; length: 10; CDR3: ASSDARDEQF
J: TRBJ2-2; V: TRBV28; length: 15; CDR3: ASRLLGAGGRTGELF
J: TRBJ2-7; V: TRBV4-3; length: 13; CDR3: ASSQGLALFYEQY
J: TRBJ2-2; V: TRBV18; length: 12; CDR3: ASSPPGSTGELF
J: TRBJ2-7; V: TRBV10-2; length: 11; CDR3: ASSERGVHEQY
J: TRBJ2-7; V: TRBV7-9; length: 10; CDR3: ASSSHPYEQY
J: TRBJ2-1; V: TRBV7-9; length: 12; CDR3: ASSSVTLYNEQF
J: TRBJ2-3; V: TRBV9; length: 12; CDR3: ASSARGGGDTQY
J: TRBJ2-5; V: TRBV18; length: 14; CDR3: ASSPQGTTYQETQY
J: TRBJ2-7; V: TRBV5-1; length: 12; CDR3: ASSLRQTGGEQY
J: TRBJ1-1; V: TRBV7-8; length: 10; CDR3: ASSYVGTEAF
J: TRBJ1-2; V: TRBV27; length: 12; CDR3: ASSLGQGFYGYT
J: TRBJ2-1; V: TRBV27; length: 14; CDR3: ASRYRTSSIGYEQF
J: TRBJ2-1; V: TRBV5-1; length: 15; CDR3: ASSLDPRDRDYNEQF
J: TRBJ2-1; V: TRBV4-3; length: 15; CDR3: ASSPDPETGGEDEQF
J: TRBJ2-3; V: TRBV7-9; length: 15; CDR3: ASSLRLGLAATDTQY
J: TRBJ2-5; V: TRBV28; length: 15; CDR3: ASSAAPGLAGEETQY
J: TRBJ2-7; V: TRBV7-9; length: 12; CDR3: ASSLSGRIYEQY
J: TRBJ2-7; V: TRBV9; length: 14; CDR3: ASSVEGSSVPYEQY
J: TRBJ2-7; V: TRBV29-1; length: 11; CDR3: SVEADPPYEQY
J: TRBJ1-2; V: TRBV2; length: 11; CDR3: ASLGQGAYGYT
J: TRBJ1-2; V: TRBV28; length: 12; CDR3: ASSKGQGNYGYT
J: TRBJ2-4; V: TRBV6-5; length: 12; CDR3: ASSYQTDSNIQY
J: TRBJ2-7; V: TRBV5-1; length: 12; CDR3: ASSLDGRPDEQY
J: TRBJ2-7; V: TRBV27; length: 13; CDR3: ASSPRGGPLREQY
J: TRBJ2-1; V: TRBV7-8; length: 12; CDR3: ASSPGLLYNEQF
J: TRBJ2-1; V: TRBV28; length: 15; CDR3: ASSFSLAGGPGNEQF
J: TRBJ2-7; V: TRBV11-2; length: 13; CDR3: ASSFRSTLWGEQY
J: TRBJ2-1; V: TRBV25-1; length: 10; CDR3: ASSRLADEQF
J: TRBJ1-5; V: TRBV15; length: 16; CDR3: ATSREAGLGHEVQPQH
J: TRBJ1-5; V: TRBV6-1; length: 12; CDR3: ASTGGLDRAAQH
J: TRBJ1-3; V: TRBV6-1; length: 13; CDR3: ASSATANSGNTIY
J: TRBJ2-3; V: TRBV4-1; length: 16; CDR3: ASSQAALAKDMKGTQY
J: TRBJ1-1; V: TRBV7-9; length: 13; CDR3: ASSLDGLRVTEAF
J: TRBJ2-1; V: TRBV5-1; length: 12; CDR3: ASSWLDSYNEQF
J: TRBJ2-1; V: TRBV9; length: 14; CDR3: ASSVGLAGSYNEQF
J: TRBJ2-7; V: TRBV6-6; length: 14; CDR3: ASSYLTGMSRGEQY
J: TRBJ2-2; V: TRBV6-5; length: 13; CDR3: ASTPRHSNTGELF
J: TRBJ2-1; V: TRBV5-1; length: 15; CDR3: ASSLFIAGGAYNEQF
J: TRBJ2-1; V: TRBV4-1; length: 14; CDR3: ASSQDPLAGANEQF
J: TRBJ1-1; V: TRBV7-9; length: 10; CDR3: ASSPTRGEAF
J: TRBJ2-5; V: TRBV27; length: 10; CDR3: ASSSPKATQY
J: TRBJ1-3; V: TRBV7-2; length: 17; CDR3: ASSPSSTPGGAMRNTIY
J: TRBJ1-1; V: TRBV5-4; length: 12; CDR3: ASSFLGEGAEAF